This TCR beta chain is drawn from a study of shared T cell receptors in the human thymus. Trimming stripped 7 bases from V and 2 bases from J, with 21 bases between. Germline V gene lookup returns CDR1 LGHNT and CDR2 FRNRAP. The CDR3 has 16 residues. Assay: immunoSEQ multiplex PCR; the TCRdb copy retains only in-frame clones and omits some. The top ten clones hold 0.008% to 0.011% of a sample with 550,000 to 800,000 clones, 75% to 90% of them seen once. This sample was also put to use in a study of human thymus T cells. This second study says: Donors were healthy Finnish infants having corrective surgery for congenital heart defects. Resections that were taken during corrective heart surgery supplied the thymus tissue. Within thymic and blood repertoires, V and J gene usage appeared to be biased. Unrelated individuals reportedly shared highly overlapping thymic TCR repertoires.

Sample: thymocytes. The source of this sequence is a girl less than two years old with a congenital heart defect. The chain uses TRBV12-5 and TRBJ2-7; TRBD1 might be the D (5 bases). CDR3: CASVPSWQGKTYEQYF. The CDR3 region has the DNA TGTGCTAGTGTTCCTTCGTGGCAGGGTAAAACCTACGAGCAGTACTTC.